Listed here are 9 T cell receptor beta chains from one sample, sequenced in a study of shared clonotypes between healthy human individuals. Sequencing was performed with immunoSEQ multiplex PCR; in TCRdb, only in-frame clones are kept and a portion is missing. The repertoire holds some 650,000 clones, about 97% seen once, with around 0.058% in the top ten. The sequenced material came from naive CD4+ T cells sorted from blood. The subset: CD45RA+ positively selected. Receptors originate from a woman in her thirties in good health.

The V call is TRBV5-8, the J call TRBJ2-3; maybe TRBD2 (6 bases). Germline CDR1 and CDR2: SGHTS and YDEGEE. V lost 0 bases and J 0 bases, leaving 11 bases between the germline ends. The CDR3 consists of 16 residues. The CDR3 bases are TGTGCCAGCAGCTTGGTACCGGGGACTAGCACAGATACGCAGTATTTT. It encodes CASSLVPGTSTDTQYF.

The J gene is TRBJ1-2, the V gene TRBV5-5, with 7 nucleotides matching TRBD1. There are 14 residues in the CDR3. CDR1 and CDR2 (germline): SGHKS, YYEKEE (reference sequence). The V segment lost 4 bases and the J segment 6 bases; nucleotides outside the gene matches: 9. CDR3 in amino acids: CASSAQTGYNGYTF. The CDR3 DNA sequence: TGTGCCAGCAGCGCCCAGACAGGGTACAATGGCTACACCTTC.

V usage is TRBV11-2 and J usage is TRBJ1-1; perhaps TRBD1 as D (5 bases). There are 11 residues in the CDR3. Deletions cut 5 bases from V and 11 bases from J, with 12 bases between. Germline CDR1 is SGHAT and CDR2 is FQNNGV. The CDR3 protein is CASSPGTGAFF. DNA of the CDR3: TGTGCCAGCAGCCCAGGGACGGGGGCTTTCTTT.

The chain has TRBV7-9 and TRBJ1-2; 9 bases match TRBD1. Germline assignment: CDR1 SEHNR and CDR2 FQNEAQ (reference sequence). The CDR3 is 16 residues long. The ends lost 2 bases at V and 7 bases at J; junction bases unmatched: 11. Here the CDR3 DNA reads TGTGCCAGCAGCTTATGGGAAACCGACAGGGGGGGTGGCTACACCTTC. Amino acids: CASSLWETDRGGGYTF.

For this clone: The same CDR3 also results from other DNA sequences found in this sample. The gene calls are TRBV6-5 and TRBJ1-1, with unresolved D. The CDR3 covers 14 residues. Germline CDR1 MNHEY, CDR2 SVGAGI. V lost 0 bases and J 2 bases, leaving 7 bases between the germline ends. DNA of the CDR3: TGTGCCAGCAGTTACTCGAGGCGTAACACTGAAGCTTTCTTT. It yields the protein CASSYSRRNTEAFF.

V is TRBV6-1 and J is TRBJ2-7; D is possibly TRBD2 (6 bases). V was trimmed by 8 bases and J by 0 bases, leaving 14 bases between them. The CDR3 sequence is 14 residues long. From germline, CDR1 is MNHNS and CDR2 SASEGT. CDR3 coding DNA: TGTGCCAGCCGGTTAGCGGATCTCTCCTACGAGCAGTACTTC. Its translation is CASRLADLSYEQYF.

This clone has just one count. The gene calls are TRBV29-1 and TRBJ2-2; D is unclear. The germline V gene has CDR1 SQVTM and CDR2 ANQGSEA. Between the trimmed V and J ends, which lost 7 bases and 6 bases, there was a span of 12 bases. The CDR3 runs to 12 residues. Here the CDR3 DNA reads TGCAGCGCACCCGGGCAAGCCGGGGAGCTGTTTTTT. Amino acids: CSAPGQAGELFF.

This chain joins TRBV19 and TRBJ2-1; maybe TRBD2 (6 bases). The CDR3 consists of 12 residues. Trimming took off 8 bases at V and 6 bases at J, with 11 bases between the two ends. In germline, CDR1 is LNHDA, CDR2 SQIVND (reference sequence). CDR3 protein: CASGDFRNEQFF. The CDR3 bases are TGTGCCAGTGGGGACTTTCGCAATGAGCAGTTCTTC.

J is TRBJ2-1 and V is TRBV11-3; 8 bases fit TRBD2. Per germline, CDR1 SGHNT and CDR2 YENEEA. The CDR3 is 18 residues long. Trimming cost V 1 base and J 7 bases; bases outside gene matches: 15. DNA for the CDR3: TGTGCCAGCAGCTTAGGACAAATCGGGACTAGGAAGGCGAATGAGCAGTTCTTC. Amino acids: CASSLGQIGTRKANEQFF.